The T cell receptor (beta chain) described here comes from a study of shared clonotypes between healthy human individuals. About the study: Per-donor plates numbered three CD4 naive, three CD4 memory, two CD8 naive and one CD8 memory. Study-level results: In general, naive subsets displayed greater estimated richness than memory subsets did. When naive CD4 clonotypes were compared across several donors, about 4.8% were shared.

This clone was detected ten times or more. No antigen is known for it. For sorted subsets, about 0.2 ug DNA per replicate equaled roughly 30,000 T cell genomes. Method: immunoSEQ multiplex PCR; TCRdb's copy keeps in-frame clones and lacks some. The table lists over 75,000 clones, approximately 75% of them singletons, with roughly 52% in the top ten. Trimming pared 3 bases from V and 5 bases from J, leaving 19 bases between. In germline, CDR1 is LNHDA, CDR2 SQIVND (reference sequence). CDR3 size: 16 residues. This TCR came from a man between 25 and 39 years old in good health. Sequencing used memory CD8+ T cells sorted from blood. Regarding subset: CD45RO+ cells pooled with CCR7-negative TemRA cells. The rearrangement joins TRBV19 to TRBJ2-5; D is perhaps TRBD1 (6 bases). The CDR3: CASSMWGLARGETQYF. The CDR3 DNA reads TGTGCCAGTAGTATGTGGGGGCTAGCACGAGGGGAGACCCAGTACTTC.